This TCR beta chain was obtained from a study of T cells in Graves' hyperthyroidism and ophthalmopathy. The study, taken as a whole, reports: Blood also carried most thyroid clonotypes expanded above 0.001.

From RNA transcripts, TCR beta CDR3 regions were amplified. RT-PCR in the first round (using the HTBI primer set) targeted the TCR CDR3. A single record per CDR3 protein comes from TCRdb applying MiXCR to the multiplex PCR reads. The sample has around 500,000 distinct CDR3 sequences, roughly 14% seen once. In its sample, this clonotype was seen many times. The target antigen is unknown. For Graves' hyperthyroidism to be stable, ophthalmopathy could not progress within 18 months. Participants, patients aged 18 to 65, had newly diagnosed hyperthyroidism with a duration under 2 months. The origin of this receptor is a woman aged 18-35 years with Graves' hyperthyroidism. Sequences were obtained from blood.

In DNA form, the CDR3 reads TGTGCCTGGAGTGTAGGCGGACCTGACAATGAGCAGTTCTTC. Translation: CAWSVGGPDNEQFF. This chain joins TRBV30 and TRBJ2-1; D unclear. The CDR3 sequence is 14 residues long. Germline V gene data show CDR1 as GTSNPN and CDR2 as SVGIG (reference sequence). Trimming shortened V by 0 bases and J by 5 bases, and 11 bases separated the two germline ends.